This note documents a single T cell receptor (beta chain) sequence. The antigen remains undetermined. The source of the sample is a study of cytomegalovirus exposure and HLA in healthy donors. Study results and caveats: Productive rates of about 90% or about 30% were seen for most TCR beta V segments in an earlier analysis.

The germline CDR1 and CDR2 sequences are SGHAT and FQNNGV. V was clipped by 3 bases and J by 3 bases, with 11 bases between them. This CDR3 region has 15 residues. It was with 60 Vbeta and 13 Jbeta primers that the PCR ran. Measured with immunoSEQ multiplex PCR; TCRdb has only the in-frame clones, and not every one. The sample lists tens of thousands of clones; 82% were seen once. Donors showed nominal health when sampled, although they likely had unrecorded immune exposures. This chain connects TRBV11-2 to TRBJ1-4; D possibly corresponds to TRBD1 (5 bases). The sequencing input was PBMCs. The TCR sequence derives from a man aged 45-65 years in good health and CMV-seronegative. The CDR3 loop reads CASSFEGRPNEKLFF. CDR3 nucleotide sequence: TGTGCCAGCAGCTTCGAGGGGAGGCCTAATGAAAAACTGTTTTTT.